Detailed here is one T cell receptor (beta chain). This specimen comes from a study of blood T cell repertoires in COVID-19. Overall study context: Material from acute and convalescent COVID-19 was sourced from the United States, Italy and Spain.

Participant-reported clinical history was the basis for cohort assignment. Cohort 3 donors counted as recovered after two negative PCRs, clearance, or resolved symptoms. As processed by the authors: Estimation of nucleated cell counts was performed using reference gene primer amplification. Here immunoSEQ multiplex PCR was the method, and the copy in TCRdb shows in-frame clones only, minus some. For V, J and clone size, that table is used; D and trimming come from the DNA. The sample shows under 300,000 clones, under 95% of them seen only once. Per germline, CDR1 SGHVS and CDR2 FQNEAQ. There are 12 residues in the CDR3. The V gene end was trimmed by 5 bases and the J gene end by 6 bases; junction bases not matched to a gene: 2.

Sequencing used PBMCs or T cells enriched from blood (not recorded which). The V gene is TRBV7-8, the J gene TRBJ1-2, with TRBD1 identical over 8 bases. The receptor comes from a woman aged 18-29 years who had recovered from COVID-19. CDR3 residues: CASSPGGNGYTF. CDR3 DNA: TGTGCCAGCAGCCCAGGGGGCAATGGCTACACCTTC.